This is a list of T cell receptor beta chains from one sample in a study of shared clonotypes between healthy human individuals. Measured with immunoSEQ multiplex PCR; TCRdb has only the in-frame clones, and not every one. Of about 490,000 clones in the sample, roughly 80% were seen once. Material: PBMCs. The source of these receptors is a woman between 40 and 55 years old in good health. Some clones in this sample may be carry-over from other donors' samples. The CDR3 runs from the conserved cysteine through the conserved F or W. A D gene is named only where the DNA matches it firmly. A clone size is listed for some rows: how often the clone was seen (once, few, many), or a class if it is expanded.

TRBV15	.	few	TRBJ2-6	TGTGCCACCAGCAGAAGACAGCTAACTTCTGGGGCCAACGTCCTGACTTTC	CATSRRQLTSGANVLTF
TRBV5-6	.	.	TRBJ1-4	TGTGCCAGCAGCGGATCCCGGGACTACGGTGAAAAACTGTTTTTT	CASSGSRDYGEKLFF
TRBV9	TRBD1	.	TRBJ2-3	TGTGCCAGCAGCGTAGGAGGGACAGGGGTCACAGATACGCAGTATTTT	CASSVGGTGVTDTQYF
TRBV4-2	.	.	TRBJ2-3	TGTGCCAGCAGCCAAAGGGCAGCCAAGGAAGGAGATACGCAGTATTTT	CASSQRAAKEGDTQYF
TRBV7-8	.	once	TRBJ2-1	TGTGCCAGCAGCTTAGGCCCAGGGCTGGGCAATGAGCAGTTCTTC	CASSLGPGLGNEQFF
TRBV7-9	TRBD1	.	TRBJ2-3	TGTGCCAGCAGCTTACAAGGGACAGGGGGCGCAGATACGCAGTATTTT	CASSLQGTGGADTQYF
TRBV29-1	TRBD1	.	TRBJ2-2	TGCAGCGTTGAAACAGGGGACCCGAACACCGGGGAGCTGTTTTTT	CSVETGDPNTGELFF
TRBV5-1	.	.	TRBJ2-2	TGCGCCAGCAGCATCGTGGGGGGTGCAGGGGAGCTGTTTTTT	CASSIVGGAGELFF
TRBV28	.	.	TRBJ2-5	TGTGCCAGCAGTTTTACATGGGTTTTGGAGACCCAGTACTTC	CASSFTWVLETQYF
TRBV10-3	.	.	TRBJ1-3	TGTGCCATCAAGGAGGCGGTTGGAAACACCATATATTTT	CAIKEAVGNTIYF
TRBV10-3	.	.	TRBJ2-7	TGTGCCATATCAATCAACTCCTACGAGCAGTACTTC	CAISINSYEQYF
TRBV15	TRBD2	.	TRBJ2-5	TGTGCCACCGCCCCGGGAGGACGGTACCAAGAGACCCAGTACTTC	CATAPGGRYQETQYF
TRBV5-1	.	.	TRBJ2-3	TGCGCCAGCAGCTTGGGGTCAGATACGCAGTATTTT	CASSLGSDTQYF
TRBV11-3	.	.	TRBJ2-1	TGTGCCAGCAGCCTAGTTGTAGGTAATGAGCAGTTCTTC	CASSLVVGNEQFF
TRBV28	.	.	TRBJ1-1	TGTGCCACCACCCCCCATGTAACGAACACTGAAGCTTTCTTT	CATTPHVTNTEAFF
TRBV28	.	.	TRBJ2-7	TGTGCCAGCAGTCCCCTTAGGACAGAATTCTACGAGCAGTACTTC	CASSPLRTEFYEQYF
TRBV5-1	TRBD2	.	TRBJ2-3	TGCGCCAGCAGCTTGTCTAGCGGTGGGGATACGCAGTATTTT	CASSLSSGGDTQYF